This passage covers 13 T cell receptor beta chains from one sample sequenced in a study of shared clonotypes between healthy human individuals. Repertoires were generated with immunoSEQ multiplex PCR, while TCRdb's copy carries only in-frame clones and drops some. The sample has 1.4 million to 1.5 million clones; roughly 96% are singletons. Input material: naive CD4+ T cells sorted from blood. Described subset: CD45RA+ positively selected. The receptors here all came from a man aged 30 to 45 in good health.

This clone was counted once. The CDR3: CASSVEPGASEQYF. Here the CDR3 DNA reads TGTGCCAGCAGCGTAGAGCCAGGGGCGAGCGAGCAGTACTTC. The chain combines TRBV9 with TRBJ2-7, with D maybe TRBD1 (6 bases). CDR3 length: 14 amino acids. Trimming shortened V by 0 bases and J by 6 bases, and 13 bases separated the two germline ends. The germline CDR1 and CDR2 sequences are SGDLS and YYNGEE.

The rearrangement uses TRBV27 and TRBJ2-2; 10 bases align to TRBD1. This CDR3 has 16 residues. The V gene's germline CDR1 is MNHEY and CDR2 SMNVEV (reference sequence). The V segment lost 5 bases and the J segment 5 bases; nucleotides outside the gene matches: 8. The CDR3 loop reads CASSHQRTGGTGELFF. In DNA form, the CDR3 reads TGTGCCAGCAGTCACCAAAGGACAGGGGGGACCGGGGAGCTGTTTTTT.

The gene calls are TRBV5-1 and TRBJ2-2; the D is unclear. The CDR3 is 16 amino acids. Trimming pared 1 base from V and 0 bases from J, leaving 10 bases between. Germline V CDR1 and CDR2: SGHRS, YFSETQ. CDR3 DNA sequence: TGCGCCAGCAGCTTGAGGAACACCGCGAACACCGGGGAGCTGTTTTTT. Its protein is CASSLRNTANTGELFF.

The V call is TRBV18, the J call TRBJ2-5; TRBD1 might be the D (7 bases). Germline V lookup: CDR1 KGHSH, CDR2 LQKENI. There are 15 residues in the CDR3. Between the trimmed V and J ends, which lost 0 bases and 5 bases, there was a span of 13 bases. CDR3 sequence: CASSPPHSGGETQYF. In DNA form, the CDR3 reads TGTGCCAGCTCACCACCTCATTCAGGGGGGGAGACCCAGTACTTC.

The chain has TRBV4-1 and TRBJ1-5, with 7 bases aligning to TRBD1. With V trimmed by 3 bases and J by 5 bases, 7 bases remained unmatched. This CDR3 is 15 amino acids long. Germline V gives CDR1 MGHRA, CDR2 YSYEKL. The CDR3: CASSHLDRDHQPQHF. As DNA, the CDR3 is TGCGCCAGCAGCCATCTCGACAGGGACCATCAGCCCCAGCATTTT.

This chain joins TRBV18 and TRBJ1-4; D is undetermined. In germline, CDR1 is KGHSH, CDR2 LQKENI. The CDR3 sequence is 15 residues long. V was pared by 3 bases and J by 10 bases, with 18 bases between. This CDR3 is CASSPPNPSHGKLFF. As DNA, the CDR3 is TGTGCCAGCTCACCCCCTAACCCCTCTCACGGAAAACTGTTTTTT.

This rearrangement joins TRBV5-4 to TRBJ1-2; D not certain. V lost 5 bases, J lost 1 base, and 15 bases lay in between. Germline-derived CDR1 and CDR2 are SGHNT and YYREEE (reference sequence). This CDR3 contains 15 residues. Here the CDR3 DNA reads TGTGCCAGCAGTCAAACAGAGGGCTTTAACTATGGCTACACCTTC. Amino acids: CASSQTEGFNYGYTF.

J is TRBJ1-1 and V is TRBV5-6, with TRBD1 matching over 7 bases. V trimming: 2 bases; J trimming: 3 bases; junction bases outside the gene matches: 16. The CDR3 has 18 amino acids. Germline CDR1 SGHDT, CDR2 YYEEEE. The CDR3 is CASSLFRQGPATDTEAFF. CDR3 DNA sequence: TGTGCCAGCAGCTTATTCAGACAGGGACCGGCAACCGACACTGAAGCTTTCTTT.

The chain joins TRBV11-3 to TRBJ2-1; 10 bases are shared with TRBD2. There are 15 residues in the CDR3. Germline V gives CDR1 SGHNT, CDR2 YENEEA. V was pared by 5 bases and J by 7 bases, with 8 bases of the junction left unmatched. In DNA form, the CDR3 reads TGTGCCAGCAGCCTCGGAGCGGGAGGGGCGAATGAGCAGTTCTTC. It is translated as CASSLGAGGANEQFF.

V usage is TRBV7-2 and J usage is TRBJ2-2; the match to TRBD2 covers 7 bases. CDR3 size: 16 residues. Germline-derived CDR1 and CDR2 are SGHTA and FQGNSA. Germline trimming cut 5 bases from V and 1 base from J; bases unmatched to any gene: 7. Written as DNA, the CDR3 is TGTGCCAGCAGCCCGACTAGCCGGAGGAACACCGGGGAGCTGTTTTTT. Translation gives CASSPTSRRNTGELFF.

CDR3 residues: CASSVRSLPDTQYF. CDR3 DNA sequence: TGTGCCAGCAGCGTACGGTCCCTCCCAGATACGCAGTATTTT. The chain employs TRBV9 and TRBJ2-3; no reliable D call. CDR3 size: 14 residues. Germline CDR1 reads SGDLS; CDR2 reads YYNGEE. The V end was cut by 1 base, the J end by 4 bases, with 10 bases between.

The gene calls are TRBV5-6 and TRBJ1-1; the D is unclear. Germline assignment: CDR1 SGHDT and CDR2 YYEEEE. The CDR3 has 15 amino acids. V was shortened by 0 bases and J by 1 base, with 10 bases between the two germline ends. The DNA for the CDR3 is TGTGCCAGCAGCTTGGTTCAACCGGGGAACACTGAAGCTTTCTTT. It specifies CASSLVQPGNTEAFF.

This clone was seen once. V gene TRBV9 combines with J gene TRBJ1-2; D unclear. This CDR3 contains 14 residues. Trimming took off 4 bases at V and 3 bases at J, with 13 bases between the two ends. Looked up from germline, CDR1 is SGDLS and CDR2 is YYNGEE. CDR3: CASSPRTDHYGYTF. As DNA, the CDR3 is TGTGCCAGCAGCCCTCGGACCGACCACTATGGCTACACCTTC.